Below, 11 T cell receptor beta chains from the same sample are listed, as sequenced in a study of blood T cells in healthy people across ages. The second PCR ran about 6 to 11 cycles with a sample-barcoded 5' primer and J-beta primers. TCRdb re-called the 5' RACE reads through MiXCR, storing one row per CDR3 protein. The data show over a million distinct CDR3 sequences, about 23% seen once. The same data also contributed to another study, on T cells of mothers and their children.

The sequenced sample was blood. These receptor sequences come from a girl aged 2 to 10 in good health.

This clonotype was observed a handful of times. The chain uses TRBV20-1 and TRBJ2-5, with D tentatively TRBD1 (6 bases). Trimming removed 4 bases from V and 4 bases from J, with 13 bases in between. The CDR3 totals 13 residues. Germline CDR1 reads DFQATT; CDR2 reads SNEGSKA (reference sequence). The CDR3 DNA is TGCAGTGCTACCCAGGGGCTAGGAGAGACCCAGTACTTC. Its protein is CSATQGLGETQYF.

This rearrangement joins TRBV6-2 or TRBV6-3 to TRBJ2-7, with 13 bases that match TRBD2. The germline V gene encodes CDR1 MNHEY and CDR2 SVGEGT. The CDR3 is made up of 15 amino acids. The V segment lost 6 bases and the J segment 0 bases; nucleotides outside the gene matches: 2. The CDR3 sequence is CASSWTSGGSYEQYF. CDR3 in DNA: TGTGCCAGCAGCTGGACTAGCGGGGGCTCCTACGAGCAGTACTTC.

The J gene is TRBJ2-5, the V gene TRBV4-1, with D possibly matching TRBD1 (6 bases). Germline V gene sequence: CDR1 MGHRA, CDR2 YSYEKL. Trimming cost V 8 bases and J 2 bases, with 12 bases left between them. The CDR3 is 13 amino acids. CDR3 amino acids: CASSGANQETQYF. In DNA form, the CDR3 reads TGCGCCAGCTCAGGGGCTAATCAAGAGACCCAGTACTTC.

This clonotype was seen a few times. The chain is built from TRBV29-1 and TRBJ2-7; 9 positions agree with TRBD1. Germline lookup yields CDR1 SQVTM and CDR2 ANQGSEA. The CDR3 consists of 13 residues. V shed 3 bases, J shed 6 bases, and the junction held 6 bases outside the gene matches. CDR3 sequence: CSVDVQGAGEQYF. CDR3 nucleotide sequence: TGCAGCGTTGACGTACAGGGGGCCGGCGAGCAGTACTTC.

There are a few counts of this clonotype. V gene TRBV7-8 combines with J gene TRBJ1-5; 7 bases align to TRBD1. V gave up 9 bases and J gave up 9 bases; unmatched junction bases: 26. The germline V gene encodes CDR1 SGHVS and CDR2 FQNEAQ. This CDR3 region has 18 residues. The CDR3 coding sequence is TGTGCCAGTGCATCACTTACGCCCGAAGAAATCGGACAGGCGCCCCAGCATTTT. Translation: CASASLTPEEIGQAPQHF.

The rearrangement joins TRBV3-1 to TRBJ2-3, with TRBD2 matching over 7 bases. This CDR3 spans 17 amino acids. Germline assignment: CDR1 LGHDT and CDR2 YNNKEL (reference sequence). J lost 2 bases, V lost 7 bases, and 15 bases had no gene match. CDR3 amino acids: CASILLSDSGSTDTQYF. CDR3 sequence (DNA): TGTGCCAGCATCCTTCTATCGGATAGCGGGTCCACAGATACGCAGTATTTT.

Of note for this clonotype: Its ends do not fully match the called genes, so a read error is possible. CDR3 nucleotide sequence: TGCAGCGCTGAAACAGCCGAGGAGGGAGAGACCCAGTACTTC. Residues: CSAETAEEGETQYF. V gene TRBV29-1 combines with J gene TRBJ2-5; a possible D gene is TRBD2 (6 bases). The CDR3 extends over 14 amino acids. Germline lookup yields CDR1 SQVTM and CDR2 ANQGSEA.

This clonotype has just a few counts. The chain recombines TRBV18 with TRBJ1-4; no clear D gene. The V gene lost 3 bases and the J gene lost 0 bases, with 14 bases spanning the gap. This CDR3 comprises 17 residues. CDR1 is KGHSH and CDR2 is LQKENI in the germline V gene. The CDR3 sequence is CASSPLAIPATNEKLFF. The DNA for the CDR3 is TGTGCCAGCTCACCTCTTGCCATCCCCGCAACTAATGAAAAACTGTTTTTT.

The J gene is TRBJ2-5, the V gene TRBV5-1; no clear D gene. The CDR3 contains 15 residues. Germline CDR1 is SGHRS and CDR2 is YFSETQ. V was pared by 6 bases and J by 3 bases, with 18 bases between. The CDR3 loop reads CASKHGVKKKETQYF. In DNA form, the CDR3 reads TGCGCCAGCAAACATGGGGTGAAGAAGAAAGAGACCCAGTACTTC.

The chain carries TRBV7-2 and TRBJ2-3, with D uncertain. Germline V gives CDR1 SGHTA, CDR2 FQGNSA. Trimming removed 1 base from V and 4 bases from J, with 6 bases in between. This CDR3 is built from 13 residues. In DNA form, the CDR3 reads TGTGCCAGCAGCTTAGTAGATGCAGATACGCAGTATTTT. This gives the protein CASSLVDADTQYF.

CDR3 sequence: CASSLDWDSRTDTQYF. CDR3 in DNA: TGTGCCAGCAGCTTAGATTGGGACTCCCGCACAGATACGCAGTATTTT. This chain uses TRBV7-2 with TRBJ2-3; tentatively, D is TRBD2 (6 bases). Per germline, CDR1 SGHTA and CDR2 FQGNSA. The CDR3 is 16 residues long. Trimming cost V 1 base and J 1 base, with 12 bases left between them.